The 21 T cell receptor beta chains below come from one sample, sequenced in a study of cytomegalovirus exposure and HLA in healthy donors (dated by TCRdb to the late 2010s). Receptor libraries were prepared by the immunoSEQ multiplex PCR assay. TCRdb carries this immuneACCESS record with in-frame sequences only. Its versions omit some clonotypes, under half of them owing to an unresolved V gene in the studies checked, with the rest unexplained. The sample has some 45,000 clones on record, roughly nine tenths of them singletons. Of the sample, 5% to 6% is held by the ten largest clones. Source material: PBMCs. The receptors stem from a man between 18 and 29 years old in good health and CMV-seronegative.

This rearrangement joins TRBV27 to TRBJ1-6; 9 bases map to TRBD1. This CDR3 is 17 amino acids long. In germline, CDR1 is MNHEY, CDR2 SMNVEV (reference sequence). The V segment lost 5 bases and the J segment 10 bases; nucleotides outside the gene matches: 15. In nucleotides, the CDR3 is TGTGCCAGCAGTCCCCTTCGACAGGGGGGAAGGAAGTCACCCCTCCACTTT. Protein: CASSPLRQGGRKSPLHF.

Worth noting for this clone: Other DNA sequences in this sample translate to the same CDR3. The chain recombines TRBV7-9 with TRBJ1-3, with D perhaps matching TRBD1 (5 bases). The CDR3 covers 14 residues. The germline V and J ends were trimmed by 5 bases and 1 base, with 9 bases remaining between them. Germline V lookup: CDR1 SEHNR, CDR2 FQNEAQ (reference sequence). The CDR3 nucleotides are TGTGCCAGCAGCCCCGGGGGATCTGGAAACACCATATATTTT. Protein: CASSPGGSGNTIYF.

The chain carries TRBV7-9 and TRBJ2-7; TRBD1 agrees at 8 bases. Per the germline V gene, CDR1 is SEHNR and CDR2 is FQNEAQ (reference sequence). This CDR3 spans 15 amino acids. With 5 bases clipped from V and 4 bases from J, the junction kept 10 bases outside the gene matches. The DNA for the CDR3 is TGTGCCAGCAGCCCCGGGACAGGAGCTCCTTACGAGCAGTACTTC. It yields the protein CASSPGTGAPYEQYF.

V and J are TRBV5-1 and TRBJ1-2; possibly TRBD1 for D (6 bases). The germline gives CDR1 SGHRS, CDR2 YFSETQ. The CDR3 loop spans 16 amino acids. V was pared by 4 bases and J by 2 bases, with 18 bases between. The CDR3 spells CASSPYSGQGNYGYTF. CDR3 coding DNA: TGCGCCAGCAGCCCGTATTCGGGACAAGGAAACTATGGCTACACCTTC.

This clone occurred once. In DNA form, the CDR3 reads TGTGCCAGCGGTCGGGGGGGCGGGCAGCCCCAGCATTTT. Its translation: CASGRGGGQPQHF. V and J are TRBV6-5 and TRBJ1-5; weak D call: TRBD1 (6 bases). The germline CDR1 and CDR2 sequences are MNHEY and SVGAGI. The V gene lost 8 bases and the J gene lost 7 bases, with 15 bases spanning the gap. The CDR3 has 13 amino acids.

The chain carries TRBV19 and TRBJ2-2; 11 bases align to TRBD1. CDR3 length equals 17 residues. J was trimmed by 11 bases and V by 0 bases; bases with no gene match: 11. CDR1 is LNHDA, CDR2 SQIVND, per germline (reference sequence). Here the CDR3 DNA reads TGTGCCAGTAGTATAGATATTGGACAGGGGGCTAGGGCTGAGCTGTTTTTT. This codes for CASSIDIGQGARAELFF.

The gene calls are TRBV29-1 and TRBJ1-4; a weak D match, TRBD1 (6 bases). Germline CDR1 SQVTM, CDR2 ANQGSEA. The CDR3 is made up of 17 amino acids. V lost 0 bases and J 2 bases, leaving 16 bases between the germline ends. The CDR3 protein is CSVEEWGMGATNEKLFF. CDR3 DNA: TGCAGCGTTGAAGAATGGGGTATGGGGGCGACTAATGAAAAACTGTTTTTT.

This sequence joins TRBV18 and TRBJ2-3; D is perhaps TRBD1 (5 bases). Germline CDR1 is KGHSH and CDR2 is LQKENI. This CDR3 region has 15 residues. Trimming took off 1 base at V and 1 base at J, with 9 bases between the two ends. CDR3 nucleotide sequence: TGTGCCAGCTCACCACAGGGGTTGGGCACAGATACGCAGTATTTT. Translating it yields CASSPQGLGTDTQYF.

This chain connects TRBV7-2 to TRBJ1-5; 9 bases fit TRBD1. The CDR3 spans 14 residues. Germline V gives CDR1 SGHTA, CDR2 FQGNSA. Trimming at V came to 3 bases and at J to 4 bases, leaving 1 base not matched to a gene. The CDR3 DNA follows: TGTGCCAGCAGCTTTGGACAGGGGAATCAGCCCCAGCATTTT. This codes for CASSFGQGNQPQHF. Complete variable domain (other parts from reference TRBV7-2 and TRBJ1-5): GAGVSQSPSNKVTEKGKDVELRCDPISGHTALYWYRQSLGQGLEFLIYFQGNSAPDKSGLPSDRFSAERTGGSVSTLTIQRTQQEDSAVYLCASSFGQGNQPQHFGDGTRLSIL.

This chain links TRBV6-1 with TRBJ1-5, with a weak D call TRBD1 (5 bases). V was clipped by 5 bases and J by 4 bases, with 12 bases between them. Germline CDR1 reads MNHNS; CDR2 reads SASEGT. The CDR3 length is 14 residues. The CDR3 region has the DNA TGTGCCAGCAGTTATTCAGGGTTTAATCAGCCCCAGCATTTT. Protein: CASSYSGFNQPQHF.

The chain carries TRBV6-6 and TRBJ1-1, with D possibly being TRBD1 (5 bases). CDR3 length equals 14 residues. Trimming removed 3 bases at V and 6 bases at J, with 14 bases between. Germline CDR1 is MNHNY and CDR2 is SVGAGI (reference sequence). The CDR3 sequence: CASSYLTGGAEAFF. CDR3 sequence (DNA): TGTGCCAGCAGTTATTTGACTGGAGGGGCTGAAGCTTTCTTT.

This chain connects TRBV4-1 to TRBJ2-5, with 11 nucleotides matching TRBD2. V shed 1 base, J shed 5 bases, and the junction held 3 bases outside the gene matches. The CDR3 sequence is 15 residues long. Germline V lookup: CDR1 MGHRA, CDR2 YSYEKL. CDR3 DNA: TGCGCCAGCAGCCAAGTGGGACTAGCGGTGGAGACCCAGTACTTC. Translation: CASSQVGLAVETQYF.

The chain employs TRBV6-1 and TRBJ1-5; TRBD1 might be the D (6 bases). The CDR3 sequence is 14 residues long. Trimming cost V 2 bases and J 4 bases, with 9 bases left between them. Germline loops: CDR1 MNHNS, CDR2 SASEGT. The CDR3 spells CASSELGANQPQHF. The DNA for the CDR3 is TGTGCCAGCAGTGAACTGGGGGCAAATCAGCCCCAGCATTTT.

In DNA, the CDR3 is TGTGCCACCAGCGCTACGACAGGGTGGAGTGAGCAGTTCTTC. Protein product: CATSATTGWSEQFF. The chain links TRBV15 to TRBJ2-1, with TRBD1 identical over 7 bases. The V and J ends lost 5 bases and 9 bases, in that order; junction bases with no gene match: 10. Germline V gives CDR1 LNHNV, CDR2 YYDKDF (reference sequence). This CDR3 is 14 amino acids long. Full variable domain (remainder filled in from reference TRBV15 and TRBJ2-1): DAMVIQNPRYQVTQFGKPVTLSCSQTLNHNVMYWYQQKSSQAPKLLFHYYDKDFNNEADTPDNFQSRRPNTSFCFLDIRSPGLGDTAMYLCATSATTGWSEQFFGPGTRLTVL.

The chain is built from TRBV7-2 and TRBJ1-1; the D gene is possibly TRBD1 (5 bases). CDR3 length: 14 amino acids. The germline gives CDR1 SGHTA, CDR2 FQGNSA. Trimming cost V 1 base and J 3 bases, with 9 bases left between them. The CDR3 reads CASSLVGGDTEAFF. The CDR3 DNA sequence: TGTGCCAGCAGCTTAGTTGGGGGGGACACTGAAGCTTTCTTT.

The DNA for the CDR3 is TGTGCCAGCAGCTTCACCGGGACAGGGAGGAATGAGCAGTTCTTC. Translating it yields CASSFTGTGRNEQFF. The chain links TRBV12-1 to TRBJ2-1; TRBD1 is the table's D call and was not checked against the DNA. TRBV12-1 is annotated as a pseudogene. There are 15 residues in the CDR3.

Notes on this clone: The same CDR3 can be traced to other DNA sequences in this sample. This rearrangement joins TRBV5-4 to TRBJ2-5; no clear D gene. Trimming left V 0 bases short and J 4 bases short, with 10 bases between. Germline V CDR1 and CDR2: SGHNT, YYREEE (reference sequence). This CDR3 has 14 amino acids. This chain's CDR3 is CASSLALKPETQYF. The DNA of the CDR3 is TGTGCCAGCAGCTTGGCATTGAAGCCAGAGACCCAGTACTTC.

The chain carries TRBV6-6 and TRBJ1-2; TRBD1 is a possible D gene (6 bases). CDR3 length: 16 residues. Germline loops: CDR1 MNHNY, CDR2 SVGAGI (reference sequence). Trimming pared 0 bases from V and 1 base from J, leaving 12 bases between. The CDR3 DNA reads TGTGCCAGCAGTTACTCGTCGGACAGATATAACTATGGCTACACCTTC. It codes for CASSYSSDRYNYGYTF.

The V and J genes are TRBV6-5 and TRBJ2-3; the D gene is possibly TRBD1 (5 bases). Trimming took off 5 bases at V and 1 base at J, with 7 bases between the two ends. Germline lookup yields CDR1 MNHEY and CDR2 SVGAGI. The CDR3 is made up of 13 amino acids. CDR3 loop: CASSRRGTDTQYF. The CDR3 coding sequence is TGTGCCAGCAGTCGCAGGGGCACAGATACGCAGTATTTT.

In this sample, this clone turned up once. V gene TRBV9 combines with J gene TRBJ2-7, with 9 bases aligning to TRBD1. Germline CDR1 and CDR2: SGDLS and YYNGEE. V lost 0 bases and J lost 1; bases outside the gene matches: 2. This CDR3 comprises 15 residues. The CDR3 reads CASSVGQGVSYEQYF. The CDR3 coding sequence is TGTGCCAGCAGCGTAGGACAGGGGGTGTCCTACGAGCAGTACTTC.

The chain is built from TRBV4-1 and TRBJ2-7, with 7 bases identical to TRBD1. The CDR3 totals 15 residues. Germline CDR1 MGHRA, CDR2 YSYEKL. J lost 4 bases, V lost 0 bases, and 6 bases had no gene match. The CDR3: CASSQDKGQHYEQYF. The CDR3 bases are TGCGCCAGCAGCCAAGATAAGGGACAGCATTACGAGCAGTACTTC.